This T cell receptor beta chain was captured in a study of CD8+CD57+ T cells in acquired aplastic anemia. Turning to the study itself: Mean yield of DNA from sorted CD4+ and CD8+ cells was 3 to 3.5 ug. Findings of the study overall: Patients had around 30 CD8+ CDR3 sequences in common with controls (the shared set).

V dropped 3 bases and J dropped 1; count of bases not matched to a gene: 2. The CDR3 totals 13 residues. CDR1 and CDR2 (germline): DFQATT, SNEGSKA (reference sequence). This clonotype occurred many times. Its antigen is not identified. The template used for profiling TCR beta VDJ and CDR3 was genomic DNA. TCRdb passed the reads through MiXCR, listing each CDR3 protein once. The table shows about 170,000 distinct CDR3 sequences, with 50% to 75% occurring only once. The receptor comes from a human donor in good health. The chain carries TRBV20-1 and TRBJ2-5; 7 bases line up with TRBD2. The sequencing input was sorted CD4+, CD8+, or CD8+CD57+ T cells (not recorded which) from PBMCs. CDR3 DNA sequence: TGCAGTGCTAGGGGAGGGCCCCAAGAGACCCAGTACTTC. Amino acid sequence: CSARGGPQETQYF.